The 19 T cell receptor beta chains presented below share a single source sample, sequenced in a study of blood T cell repertoires in COVID-19. Only in-frame clones appear in the TCRdb table, and some are missing; sequencing was by immunoSEQ multiplex PCR. The sample lists over 200,000 clones; around 89% were seen once. The sample comprised peripheral blood. The source of these receptors is a man aged 25-45 years with COVID-19, enrolled during active disease.

This chain joins TRBV9 and TRBJ2-3; 7 bases fit TRBD2. The CDR3 has 17 amino acids. Germline assignment: CDR1 SGDLS and CDR2 YYNGEE. V was pared by 2 bases and J by 4 bases, with 13 bases of the junction left unmatched. The CDR3 DNA reads as TGTGCCAGCAGCGTCGCCTCCTCGGCGGGAGAAGCAGATACGCAGTATTTT. Translation: CASSVASSAGEADTQYF.

This chain links TRBV6-4 with TRBJ2-1; 8 positions match TRBD2. This CDR3 spans 18 amino acids. The ends lost 0 bases at V and 8 bases at J; junction bases unmatched: 15. The germline CDR1 and CDR2 sequences are MRHNA and SNTAGT. The CDR3 nucleotides read TGTGCCAGCAGTGACTCGAATTTAGGGCGGGGGGCCCCGGATGAGCAGTTCTTC. Its protein is CASSDSNLGRGAPDEQFF.

The V call is TRBV6-1, the J call TRBJ2-7; 11 nucleotides align to TRBD1. V lost 2 bases, J lost 5 bases, and 2 bases stayed unmatched. Germline lookup yields CDR1 MNHNS and CDR2 SASEGT. The CDR3 loop spans 14 amino acids. The CDR3 reads CASSERDRGDEQYF. CDR3 coding DNA: TGTGCCAGCAGTGAAAGGGACAGGGGGGACGAGCAGTACTTC.

Regarding this clone: The identical CDR3 is also encoded by other nucleotide sequences in the sample. This rearrangement joins TRBV28 to TRBJ2-7, with D unresolved. CDR3 size: 12 residues. Germline CDR1 is MDHEN and CDR2 is SYDVKM. V lost 1 base and J 3 bases, leaving 4 bases between the germline ends. The CDR3 DNA follows: TGTGCCAGCAGTTTATCGGGCTACGAGCAGTACTTC. It is translated as CASSLSGYEQYF.

The chain couples TRBV29-1 to TRBJ1-1; D is ambiguous. The CDR3 runs 11 residues. Germline V gene data show CDR1 as SQVTM and CDR2 as ANQGSEA. V was clipped by 4 bases and J by 11 bases, with 14 bases between them. CDR3 nucleotide sequence: TGCAGCGTTGTGGTCGAGGGCAGGGCTTTCTTT. Translating it yields CSVVVEGRAFF.

The chain uses TRBV19 and TRBJ2-2, with TRBD2 matching over 7 bases. Germline CDR1 LNHDA, CDR2 SQIVND (reference sequence). The CDR3 extends over 15 amino acids. With V trimmed by 6 bases and J by 7 bases, 11 bases remained unmatched. CDR3 in DNA: TGTGCCAGTAGGGGCTCCAGACTAGCCGGCGGGGAGCTGTTTTTT. Its protein product is CASRGSRLAGGELFF.

The J gene is TRBJ2-5, the V gene TRBV5-1, with TRBD2 matching over 13 bases. V lost 4 bases and J lost 13; bases outside the gene matches: 13. The CDR3 covers 15 residues. Germline loops: CDR1 SGHRS, CDR2 YFSETQ. The CDR3 coding sequence is TGCGCCAGCAGCCCGAGCACTAGCGGGGGGGCCTTCTGGTACTTC. Translation gives CASSPSTSGGAFWYF.

The chain is built from TRBV29-1 and TRBJ2-4, with 7 positions matching TRBD1. Germline CDR1 and CDR2: SQVTM and ANQGSEA. The length of the CDR3 is 14 residues. V was pared by 3 bases and J by 1 base, with 3 bases of the junction left unmatched. The CDR3 loop is CSVESRGAKNIQYF. The DNA of the CDR3 is TGCAGCGTTGAGTCCAGGGGGGCCAAAAACATTCAGTACTTC. Full variable domain (outside the CDR3, taken from reference TRBV29-1 and TRBJ2-4): SAVISQKPSRDICQRGTSLTIQCQVDSQVTMMFWYRQQPGQSLTLIATANQGSEATYESGFVIDKFPISRPNLTFSTLTVSNMSPEDSSIYLCSVESRGAKNIQYFGAGTRLSVL.

The chain employs TRBV6-2 or TRBV6-3 and TRBJ1-5; 7 bases are shared with TRBD1. Looked up from germline, CDR1 is MNHEY and CDR2 is SVGEGT. Trimming at V came to 5 bases and at J to 5 bases, leaving 21 bases not matched to a gene. The CDR3 contains 19 residues. The CDR3, as DNA: TGTGCCAGCAGTCCATACAGGGGTGGGGTATTGGGGGACTATCAGCCCCAGCATTTT. Amino acids: CASSPYRGGVLGDYQPQHF.

This clone showed up just a few times. This chain uses TRBV6-5 with TRBJ2-7; TRBD1 is a possible D gene (6 bases). From germline, CDR1 is MNHEY and CDR2 SVGAGI. The CDR3 loop spans 15 amino acids. Trimming cost V 0 bases and J 3 bases, with 12 bases left between them. Here the CDR3 reads CASSYSLQGNYEQYF. The DNA of the CDR3 is TGTGCCAGCAGTTACTCGTTACAGGGAAACTACGAGCAGTACTTC.

The chain joins TRBV7-2 to TRBJ2-7; D is undetermined. This CDR3 spans 11 amino acids. Germline V gene data show CDR1 as SGHTA and CDR2 as FQGNSA. Trimming took 5 bases from V and 6 from J, leaving 8 bases between them. The chain's CDR3 is CASSPTVEQYF. Written as DNA, the CDR3 is TGTGCCAGCAGCCCCACGGTCGAGCAGTACTTC.

This chain connects TRBV4-3 to TRBJ2-1; D remains ambiguous. The CDR3 contains 17 residues. Germline-derived CDR1 and CDR2 are LGHNA and YSLEER. The V gene lost 0 bases and the J gene lost 4 bases, with 16 bases spanning the gap. The CDR3 DNA reads TGCGCCAGCAGCCAAGACAATCGCGTCTCCCCTTACAATGAGCAGTTCTTC. Amino acids: CASSQDNRVSPYNEQFF.

This clone has only one observation. J is TRBJ1-5 and V is TRBV28; weak D call: TRBD1 (5 bases). This CDR3 is 15 amino acids long. Trimming removed 0 bases from V and 7 bases from J, with 13 bases in between. In germline, CDR1 is MDHEN, CDR2 SYDVKM. CDR3 DNA: TGTGCCAGCAGTTTATGGCAGGGAAGGGGCCAGCCCCAGCATTTT. Its translation is CASSLWQGRGQPQHF.

This chain uses TRBV19 with TRBJ1-2; TRBD1 aligns across 9 bases. In germline, CDR1 is LNHDA, CDR2 SQIVND (reference sequence). The CDR3 is made up of 13 amino acids. With V trimmed by 9 bases and J by 2 bases, 4 bases remained unmatched. CDR3 sequence (DNA): TGTGCCAGCCGGGACAGGGTGAACTATGGCTACACCTTC. This gives the protein CASRDRVNYGYTF.

The chain uses TRBV9 and TRBJ1-1, with 8 bases matching TRBD1. The CDR3 length is 15 residues. The germline V gene has CDR1 SGDLS and CDR2 YYNGEE. Germline trimming cut 4 bases from V and 0 bases from J; bases unmatched to any gene: 5. The CDR3 loop reads CASSPRGLLNTEAFF. CDR3 DNA sequence: TGTGCCAGCAGCCCCAGGGGGCTCCTGAACACTGAAGCTTTCTTT.

This chain joins TRBV5-1 and TRBJ1-1; D is perhaps TRBD1 (6 bases). The V gene's germline CDR1 is SGHRS and CDR2 YFSETQ. Trimming removed 5 bases from V and 1 base from J, with 9 bases in between. CDR3 length equals 13 residues. CDR3 in amino acids: CASRTRGNTEAFF. CDR3 sequence (DNA): TGCGCCAGCAGGACCAGGGGGAACACTGAAGCTTTCTTT.

The chain is built from TRBV4-1 and TRBJ1-4; possibly TRBD1 for D (6 bases). This CDR3 has 16 residues. With 1 base removed from V and 7 bases from J, the gap between germline ends came to 16 bases. Germline V gene data show CDR1 as MGHRA and CDR2 as YSYEKL. CDR3 sequence reads: CASSQGLQQGGEKLFF. DNA of the CDR3: TGCGCCAGCAGCCAAGGCCTCCAACAGGGCGGTGAAAAACTGTTTTTT.

J is TRBJ2-5 and V is TRBV5-1, with 10 bases identical to TRBD1. CDR3 length equals 16 residues. The V gene's germline CDR1 is SGHRS and CDR2 YFSETQ. V was pared by 0 bases and J by 4 bases, with 6 bases of the junction left unmatched. The CDR3 nucleotides are TGCGCCAGCAGCTTGGCGGGACAGGGGCGGGTAGAGACCCAGTACTTC. Its translation: CASSLAGQGRVETQYF.

The rearrangement links TRBV5-4 to TRBJ1-1; the match to TRBD1 covers 8 bases. This CDR3 has 16 amino acids. With V trimmed by 3 bases and J by 6 bases, 13 bases remained unmatched. Germline loops: CDR1 SGHNT, CDR2 YYREEE (reference sequence). CDR3 bases: TGTGCCAGCAGCTCGAGCCACAGGGGGGGAAGCGCTGAAGCTTTCTTT. This translates into CASSSSHRGGSAEAFF. The full variable domain, in which reference TRBV5-4 and TRBJ1-1 provide the parts outside the CDR3, is ETGVTQSPTHLIKTRGQQVTLRCSSQSGHNTVSWYQQALGQGPQFIFQYYREEENGRGNFPPRFSGLQFPNYSSELNVNALELDDSALYLCASSSSHRGGSAEAFFGQGTRLTVV.